This T cell receptor beta chain was recovered during a study of circulating tumor DNA in untreated peripheral T-cell lymphoma. Overall study context: Baseline and serial on-treatment serum tracked circulating tumor DNA carrying tumor TCR clonotypes.

A word on this clone: Its matching antigen is unknown.

Germline CDR1 and CDR2: SGHRS and YFSETQ. V gave up 5 bases and J gave up 0 bases, with 15 bases separating them. This CDR3 spans 16 amino acids. TCRdb's table, derived via immunoSEQ multiplex PCR, lists solely in-frame clones and lacks some. The repertoire table contains about 56 clones. Findings of the study overall: A couple of patients with persistent post-therapy ctDNA stayed in remission. Tumor-specific clonotypes were found in roughly 79% of patients. After two cycles, ctDNA cleared in 38% of serially sampled patients.

Material for sequencing was cell-free DNA from blood serum. The origin of this receptor is a human donor with peripheral T-cell lymphoma. The V call is TRBV5-1, the J call TRBJ1-3, with D possibly TRBD1 on 6 matching bases. The CDR3 protein is CASSPDSQSSGNTIYF. CDR3 bases: TGCGCCAGCAGTCCGGACAGCCAATCCTCTGGAAACACCATATATTTT.